Presented here are 18 T cell receptor beta chains from one specimen sequenced in a study of molecular identifiers for immune sequencing clone quantification. MiXCR was run by TCRdb on the PCR reads, yielding one entry per CDR3 protein. The table lists about 320,000 distinct CDR3 sequences, about 23% of them singletons. Sequencing was carried out using naive CD8+ T cells from blood, with Jurkat cell RNA spiked in. Subset here: FACS-sorted CD8+CD4-CCR7+CD45RA+ naive T cells. The receptors shown here come from a human donor in good health. Some libraries in this study had Jurkat cell RNA spiked in.

This clonotype was seen ten or more times. The V and J genes are TRBV6-6 and TRBJ1-4; perhaps TRBD1 as D (6 bases). From germline, CDR1 is MNHNY and CDR2 SVGAGI (reference sequence). Deletions cut 6 bases from V and 12 bases from J, with 26 bases between. The CDR3 has 16 amino acids. The CDR3 here is CASSPTGLPAEGELFF. Here the CDR3 DNA reads TGTGCCAGCAGCCCCACGGGACTCCCAGCGGAGGGGGAACTGTTTTTT.

The CDR3 protein is CASSQGLAGEYGQYF. Here the CDR3 DNA reads TGCGCCAGCAGCCAAGGACTAGCGGGAGAGTACGGTCAGTACTTC. This sequence joins TRBV4-3 and TRBJ2-7, with 12 bases fitting TRBD2. V lost 1 base to trimming and J lost 10 bases; unmatched junction nucleotides: 8. Germline V CDR1 and CDR2: LGHNA, YSLEER. The CDR3 extends over 15 amino acids.

The rearrangement links TRBV29-1 to TRBJ2-1; 9 nucleotides agree with TRBD1. The CDR3 extends over 14 amino acids. Per germline, CDR1 SQVTM and CDR2 ANQGSEA. The V and J ends lost 4 bases and 2 bases, in that order; junction bases with no gene match: 3. CDR3 amino acids: CSVAGTGTYNEQFF. Written as DNA, the CDR3 is TGCAGCGTTGCCGGGACAGGGACCTACAATGAGCAGTTCTTC.

This clonotype was found a few times. The chain joins TRBV11-2 to TRBJ2-5, with TRBD2 identical over 11 bases. V shed 1 base, J shed 1 base, and the junction held 8 bases outside the gene matches. This CDR3 has 18 amino acids. The V gene's germline CDR1 is SGHAT and CDR2 FQNNGV. CDR3 amino acids: CASSLGPSGGPIQETQYF. CDR3 nucleotides: TGTGCCAGCAGCTTAGGTCCTAGCGGGGGGCCAATCCAAGAGACCCAGTACTTC.

This clonotype was detected a few times. V usage is TRBV5-6 and J usage is TRBJ2-1; D is perhaps TRBD1 (6 bases). Germline CDR1 SGHDT, CDR2 YYEEEE. The CDR3 consists of 14 residues. Deletions cut 4 bases from V and 0 bases from J, with 8 bases between. CDR3 sequence (DNA): TGTGCCAGCAGCGGGGGCCTCTCCTACAATGAGCAGTTCTTC. Residues: CASSGGLSYNEQFF.

This clonotype has a count of ten or more. The chain carries TRBV2 and TRBJ2-4; D is unresolved. Per the germline V gene, CDR1 is SNHLY and CDR2 is FYNNEI. The ends were cut back, 3 bases at V and 6 bases at J, with 12 bases in the middle. The CDR3 extends over 14 amino acids. CDR3: CASSDEILTNIQYF. As DNA, the CDR3 is TGTGCCAGCAGTGATGAGATCCTAACAAACATTCAGTACTTC.

V usage is TRBV18 and J usage is TRBJ1-6, with D maybe TRBD1 (5 bases). Trimming pared 10 bases from V and 5 bases from J, leaving 21 bases between. Germline CDR1 KGHSH, CDR2 LQKENI. The length of the CDR3 is 16 residues. CDR3 residues: CATREPGPGHNSPLHF. CDR3 nucleotides: TGTGCCACCCGAGAACCGGGACCGGGACATAATTCACCCCTCCACTTT.

This rearrangement joins TRBV27 to TRBJ1-4; no reliable D call. Trimming pared 0 bases from V and 5 bases from J, leaving 10 bases between. CDR1 and CDR2 (germline): MNHEY, SMNVEV (reference sequence). The length of the CDR3 is 15 residues. In nucleotides, the CDR3 is TGTGCCAGCAGTTTATCTGCTCTGGCCAATGAAAAACTGTTTTTT. Translating it yields CASSLSALANEKLFF.

The table lists this clonotype with a few counts. V is TRBV20-1 and J is TRBJ2-1; D may be TRBD2 (6 bases). Germline-derived CDR1 and CDR2 are DFQATT and SNEGSKA (reference sequence). The CDR3 totals 15 residues. Trimming took 3 bases from V and 8 from J, leaving 20 bases between them. The CDR3 region is CSARGGTPRVYEQFF. The CDR3 bases are TGCAGTGCTAGGGGGGGTACACCCCGGGTCTATGAGCAGTTCTTC.

This clonotype was recorded at least ten times. This chain connects TRBV29-1 to TRBJ2-7; D is perhaps TRBD1 or TRBD2 (6 bases each). The CDR3 is 12 amino acids. Germline V gene data show CDR1 as SQVTM and CDR2 as ANQGSEA. V dropped 6 bases and J dropped 6 bases, with 15 bases sitting between them. The CDR3, as DNA: TGCAGCGTCCACCAAGGGGGGAGCGAGCAGTACTTC. This gives the protein CSVHQGGSEQYF.

The chain employs TRBV9 and TRBJ2-3, with a weak D call TRBD2 (6 bases). V was clipped by 7 bases and J by 1 base, with 19 bases between them. The CDR3 totals 16 residues. In germline, CDR1 is SGDLS, CDR2 YYNGEE. The CDR3 DNA follows: TGTGCCAGCGCGAAGATCGGGGCTAGCGGCACAGATACGCAGTATTTT. This codes for CASAKIGASGTDTQYF.

This clonotype has just a few counts. The DNA for the CDR3 is TGTGCCAGCAGCCACTGGGGGCGCGGAGATACGCAGTATTTT. This gives the protein CASSHWGRGDTQYF. This sequence joins TRBV13 and TRBJ2-3; D perhaps matches TRBD1 (6 bases). The CDR3 length is 14 residues. Germline V gene sequence: CDR1 PRHDT, CDR2 FYEKMQ (reference sequence). V gave up 5 bases and J gave up 5 bases, with 14 bases separating them. The variable domain in full, with the rest retrieved from reference TRBV13 and TRBJ2-3, is AAGVIQSPRHLIKEKRETATLKCYPIPRHDTVYWYQQGPGQDPQFLISFYEKMQSDKGSIPDRFSAQQFSDYHSELNMSSLELGDSALYFCASSHWGRGDTQYFGPGTRLTVL.

This clonotype has a count of ten or more. The rearrangement joins TRBV29-1 to TRBJ2-3; 8 bases agree with TRBD1. CDR3 length: 15 amino acids. Germline CDR1 is SQVTM and CDR2 is ANQGSEA. After removal of 6 bases from V and 5 bases from J, the junction contained 13 bases not matched to a gene. The CDR3 region is CSVRSPGQVLDTQYF. In DNA, the CDR3 is TGCAGCGTGCGATCACCGGGACAGGTTTTAGATACGCAGTATTTT.

This clonotype was counted ten times or more. The chain is built from TRBV7-9 and TRBJ1-1; D ambiguous. V lost 0 bases, J lost 4 bases, and 9 bases lay in between. Germline values: CDR1 SEHNR, CDR2 FQNEAQ (reference sequence). CDR3 length: 14 residues. The CDR3 loop reads CASSLAGSGTEAFF. Written as DNA, the CDR3 is TGTGCCAGCAGCTTAGCTGGGAGCGGCACTGAAGCTTTCTTT.

This clonotype was seen repeatedly, ten times or more. This chain uses TRBV5-6 with TRBJ1-1; D is uncertain. Between the trimmed V and J ends, which lost 0 bases and 3 bases, there was a span of 9 bases. The germline V gene has CDR1 SGHDT and CDR2 YYEEEE. This CDR3 comprises 14 residues. The CDR3 DNA reads TGTGCCAGCAGCTTGGGGCAGCCATACACTGAAGCTTTCTTT. This gives the protein CASSLGQPYTEAFF.

Regarding this clonotype: The CDR3 does not end in the conserved phenylalanine or tryptophan, so this is likely a read error. The J gene is TRBJ2-3, the V gene TRBV28; 11 bases agree with TRBD2. Germline CDR1 reads MDHEN; CDR2 reads SYDVKM. The CDR3 contains 16 residues. Trimming at V came to 4 bases and at J to 1 base, leaving 4 bases not matched to a gene. The CDR3 is CASSSGLAGRTDTQYL. As DNA, the CDR3 is TGTGCCAGCAGTTCCGGACTAGCGGGTCGCACAGATACGCAGTATCTT.

V is TRBV29-1 and J is TRBJ2-1, with TRBD2 matching over 7 bases. This CDR3 has 16 amino acids. Germline trimming cut 0 bases from V and 8 bases from J; bases unmatched to any gene: 13. Germline CDR1 and CDR2: SQVTM and ANQGSEA. As DNA, the CDR3 is TGCAGCGTTGAAGATTGGGCTAGCGGTCCCCGCGATGAGCAGTTCTTC. Its translation: CSVEDWASGPRDEQFF.

The rearrangement joins TRBV6-5 to TRBJ2-2; D may match TRBD1 or TRBD2 (6 bases each). Trimming took off 0 bases at V and 5 bases at J, with 10 bases between the two ends. CDR3 size: 15 residues. From germline, CDR1 is MNHEY and CDR2 SVGAGI. CDR3 residues: CASSYSGGRTGELFF. The CDR3 DNA follows: TGTGCCAGCAGTTACTCCGGGGGCAGGACCGGGGAGCTGTTTTTT.